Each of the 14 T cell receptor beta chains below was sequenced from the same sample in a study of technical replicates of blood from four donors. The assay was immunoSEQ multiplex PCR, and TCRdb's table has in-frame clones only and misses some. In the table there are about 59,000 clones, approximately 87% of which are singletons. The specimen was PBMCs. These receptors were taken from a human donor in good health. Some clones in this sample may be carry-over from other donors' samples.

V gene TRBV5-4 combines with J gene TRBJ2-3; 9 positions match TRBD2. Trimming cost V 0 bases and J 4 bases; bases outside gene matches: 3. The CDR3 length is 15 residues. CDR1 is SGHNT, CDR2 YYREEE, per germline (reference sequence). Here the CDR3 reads CASSLAAGGPDTQYF. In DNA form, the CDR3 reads TGTGCCAGCAGCTTGGCAGCGGGGGGACCAGATACGCAGTATTTT.

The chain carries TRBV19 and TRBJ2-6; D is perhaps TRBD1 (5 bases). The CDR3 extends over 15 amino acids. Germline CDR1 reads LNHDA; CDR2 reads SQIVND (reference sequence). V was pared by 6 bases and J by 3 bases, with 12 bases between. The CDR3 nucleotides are TGTGCCAGTAGCCCTCAGGGATTTGGGGCCAACGTCCTGACTTTC. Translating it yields CASSPQGFGANVLTF. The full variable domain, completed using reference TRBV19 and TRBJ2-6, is DGGITQSPKYLFRKEGQNVTLSCEQNLNHDAMYWYRQDPGQGLRLIYYSQIVNDFQKGDIAEGYSVSREKKESFPLTVTSAQKNPTAFYLCASSPQGFGANVLTFGAGSRLTVL.

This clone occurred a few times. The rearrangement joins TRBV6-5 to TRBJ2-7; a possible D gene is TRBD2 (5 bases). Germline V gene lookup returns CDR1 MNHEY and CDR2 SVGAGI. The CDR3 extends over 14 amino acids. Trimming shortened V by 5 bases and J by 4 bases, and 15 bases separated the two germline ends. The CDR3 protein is CASSMDRDLYEQYF. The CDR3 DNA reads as TGTGCCAGCAGTATGGACCGGGATTTATACGAGCAGTACTTC.

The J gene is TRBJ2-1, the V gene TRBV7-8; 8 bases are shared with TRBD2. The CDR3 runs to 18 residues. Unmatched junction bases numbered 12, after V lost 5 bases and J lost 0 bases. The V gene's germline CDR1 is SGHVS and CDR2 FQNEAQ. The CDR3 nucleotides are TGTGCCAGCAGCCGAGGGGAACTAGCGGATAGCTCCTACAATGAGCAGTTCTTC. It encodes CASSRGELADSSYNEQFF.

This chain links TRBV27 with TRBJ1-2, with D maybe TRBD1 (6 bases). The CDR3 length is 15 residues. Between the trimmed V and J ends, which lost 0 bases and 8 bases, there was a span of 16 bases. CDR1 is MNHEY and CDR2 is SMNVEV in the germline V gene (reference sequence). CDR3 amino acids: CASSLSRGGLYGYTF. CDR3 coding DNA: TGTGCCAGCAGTTTATCGAGGGGGGGACTCTACGGCTACACCTTC.

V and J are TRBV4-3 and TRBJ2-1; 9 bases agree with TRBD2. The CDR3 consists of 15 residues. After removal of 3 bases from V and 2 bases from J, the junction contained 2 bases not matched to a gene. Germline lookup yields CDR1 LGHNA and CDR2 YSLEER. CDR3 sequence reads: CASSHSGSPYNEQFF. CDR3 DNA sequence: TGCGCCAGCAGCCATAGCGGGAGCCCCTACAATGAGCAGTTCTTC.

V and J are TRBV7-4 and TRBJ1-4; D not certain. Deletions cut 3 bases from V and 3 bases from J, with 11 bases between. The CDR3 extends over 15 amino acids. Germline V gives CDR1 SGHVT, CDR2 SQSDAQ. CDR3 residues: CASSFGGQPNEKLFF. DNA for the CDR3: TGTGCCAGCAGCTTCGGAGGGCAGCCTAATGAAAAACTGTTTTTT.

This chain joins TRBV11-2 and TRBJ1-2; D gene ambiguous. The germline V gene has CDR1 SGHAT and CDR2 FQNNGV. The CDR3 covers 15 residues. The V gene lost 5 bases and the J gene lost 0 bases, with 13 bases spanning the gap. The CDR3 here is CASSPLADPNYGYTF. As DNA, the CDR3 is TGTGCCAGCAGCCCCTTGGCGGATCCTAACTATGGCTACACCTTC.

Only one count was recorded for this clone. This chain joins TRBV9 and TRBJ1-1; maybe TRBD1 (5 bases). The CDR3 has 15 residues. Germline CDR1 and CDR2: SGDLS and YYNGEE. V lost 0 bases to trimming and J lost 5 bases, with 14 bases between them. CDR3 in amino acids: CASSVGFSGGTEAFF. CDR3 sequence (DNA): TGTGCCAGCAGCGTAGGATTCAGCGGGGGAACTGAAGCTTTCTTT.

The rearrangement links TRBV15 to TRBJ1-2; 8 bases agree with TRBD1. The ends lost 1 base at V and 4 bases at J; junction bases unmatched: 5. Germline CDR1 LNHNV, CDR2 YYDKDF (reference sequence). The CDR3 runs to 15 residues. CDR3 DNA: TGTGCCACCAGCAGAGTTGCAGGGGGCGCCTATGGCTACACCTTC. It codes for CATSRVAGGAYGYTF.

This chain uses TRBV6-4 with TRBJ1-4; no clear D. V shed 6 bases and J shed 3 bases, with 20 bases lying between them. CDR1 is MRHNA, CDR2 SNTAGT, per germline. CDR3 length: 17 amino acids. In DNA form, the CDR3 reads TGTGCCAGCAGACCACCACCCCAGAGGTACTCTAATGAAAAACTGTTTTTT. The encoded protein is CASRPPPQRYSNEKLFF.

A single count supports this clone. The CDR3 sequence is CASSEHTTGTYEQYF. CDR3 coding DNA: TGTGCCAGCAGTGAACACACGACAGGTACCTACGAGCAGTACTTC. The rearrangement uses TRBV6-1 and TRBJ2-7, with D possibly matching TRBD1 (6 bases). V dropped 2 bases and J dropped 2 bases, with 13 bases sitting between them. Per the germline V gene, CDR1 is MNHNS and CDR2 is SASEGT. The CDR3 is 15 amino acids.

The CDR3 bases are TGTGCCAGCAGCTCCACCGACAGGGGGAACACCGGGGAGCTGTTTTTT. Encoded protein: CASSSTDRGNTGELFF. J is TRBJ2-2 and V is TRBV7-9; the match to TRBD1 covers 8 bases. CDR3 length: 16 amino acids. Trimming cost V 4 bases and J 1 base; bases outside gene matches: 5. Germline values: CDR1 SEHNR, CDR2 FQNEAQ (reference sequence).

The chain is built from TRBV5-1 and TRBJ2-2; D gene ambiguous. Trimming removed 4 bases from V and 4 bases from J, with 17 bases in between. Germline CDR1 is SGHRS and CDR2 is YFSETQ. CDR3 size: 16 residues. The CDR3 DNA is TGCGCCAGCAGCGTCGACTGGCGGTCGGGCACCGGGGAGCTGTTTTTT. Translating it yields CASSVDWRSGTGELFF.